One sample yielded the 18 T cell receptor beta chains listed below, sequenced in a study of T cells in Graves' hyperthyroidism and ophthalmopathy. Authors of the study amplified TCR beta CDR3 regions from RNA transcripts. First-round RT-PCR of the TCR CDR3 relied on the HTBI primer set. TCRdb recomputed calls from the multiplex PCR reads with MiXCR, one row per CDR3 protein. The table lists about 700,000 distinct CDR3 sequences, just under 45% of them singletons. Sequenced: peripheral blood or thyroid tissue (not recorded which). These TCRs come from an adult man with Graves' disease, either hyperthyroidism or ophthalmopathy (not recorded which).

This chain uses TRBV12-3 or TRBV12-4 with TRBJ1-2; unclear D gene. V was shortened by 3 bases and J by 8 bases, with 16 bases between the two germline ends. The CDR3 runs to 14 residues. The CDR3 protein is CASSFGGPGRGYTF. For the CDR3, the DNA is TGTGCCAGCAGTTTCGGAGGCCCAGGCCGAGGCTACACCTTC.

The CDR3 region is CSARGRSRNEKLFF. DNA for the CDR3: TGCAGTGCTAGGGGCCGGAGCAGGAATGAAAAACTGTTTTTT. The chain joins TRBV20-1 to TRBJ1-4; D is ambiguous. The CDR3 is made up of 14 amino acids. From germline, CDR1 is DFQATT and CDR2 SNEGSKA (reference sequence). The V and J ends lost 3 bases and 5 bases respectively, with 13 bases between them.

This clonotype was counted a few times. V gene TRBV19 combines with J gene TRBJ2-6, with TRBD2 matching over 13 bases. The germline gives CDR1 LNHDA, CDR2 SQIVND (reference sequence). This CDR3 is 18 amino acids long. The junction had 3 bases not matched to a gene; V was cut back by 3 bases and J by 1 base. In DNA form, the CDR3 reads TGTGCCAGTAGTATTGGACTAGCGGGAGCTTCTGGGGCCAACGTCCTGACTTTC. Translation: CASSIGLAGASGANVLTF.

The rearrangement uses TRBV18 and TRBJ1-4; D gene uncertain. V lost 3 bases and J lost 8, with 10 bases in between. There are 13 residues in the CDR3. The germline V gene has CDR1 KGHSH and CDR2 LQKENI. The CDR3 DNA follows: TGTGCCAGCTCACCCGTTGGCGGAGAAAAACTGTTTTTT. Protein sequence: CASSPVGGEKLFF.

The rearrangement uses TRBV5-1 and TRBJ2-7, with D hard to call. V lost 4 bases, J lost 0 bases, and 8 bases lay in between. CDR1 SGHRS and CDR2 YFSETQ come from the germline V gene. The CDR3 has 13 amino acids. The chain's CDR3 is CASSNPTSYEQYF. CDR3 sequence (DNA): TGCGCCAGCAGCAATCCCACCTCCTACGAGCAGTACTTC.

The chain carries TRBV15 and TRBJ2-7, with D possibly being TRBD1 (6 bases). Germline values: CDR1 LNHNV, CDR2 YYDKDF (reference sequence). Trimming took off 4 bases at V and 1 base at J, with 14 bases between the two ends. The CDR3 loop spans 15 amino acids. The CDR3 DNA is TGTGCCACCAGCACCGGGACAAGGTTATCCTACGAGCAGTACTTC. Translation: CATSTGTRLSYEQYF.

Comments on this clonotype: It is likely a read error, because the conserved phenylalanine at the end of the CDR3 is missing. The chain is built from TRBV19 and TRBJ1-5; TRBD1 is a possible D gene (5 bases). V lost 6 bases to trimming and J lost 2 bases, with 17 bases between them. Germline V gives CDR1 LNHDA, CDR2 SQIVND (reference sequence). There are 16 residues in the CDR3. CDR3 loop: CASRSAGTSGNQPQHL. In DNA, the CDR3 is TGTGCCAGTAGAAGTGCCGGGACGTCGGGCAATCAGCCCCAGCATCTT.

The chain couples TRBV25-1 to TRBJ1-6; unclear D gene. Germline assignment: CDR1 MGHDK and CDR2 SYGVNS. With 9 bases removed from V and 0 bases from J, the gap between germline ends came to 12 bases. The CDR3 consists of 15 residues. The CDR3 reads CARWSRDSYNSPLHF. In DNA, the CDR3 is TGTGCCAGATGGTCCCGGGACTCCTATAATTCACCCCTCCACTTT.

The V gene is TRBV5-1, the J gene TRBJ1-1; perhaps TRBD1 as D (5 bases). V was trimmed by 4 bases and J by 6 bases, leaving 22 bases between them. From germline, CDR1 is SGHRS and CDR2 YFSETQ. This CDR3 is 16 amino acids long. In nucleotides, the CDR3 is TGCGCCAGCAGCCCGGGTCAGGGAGGAGGCATTTCTGAAGCTTTCTTT. This encodes CASSPGQGGGISEAFF.

The chain has TRBV20-1 and TRBJ1-2; D gene uncertain. The germline V and J ends were trimmed by 0 bases and 4 bases, with 9 bases remaining between them. The germline gives CDR1 DFQATT, CDR2 SNEGSKA (reference sequence). The CDR3 length is 13 residues. The CDR3 region has the DNA TGCAGTGCTAGAGATATTGTCGGCTATGGCTACACCTTC. Translated: CSARDIVGYGYTF.

This clonotype was found many times. The chain combines TRBV2 with TRBJ1-6, with 7 bases that match TRBD1. The CDR3 extends over 13 amino acids. The V segment lost 3 bases and the J segment 14 bases; nucleotides outside the gene matches: 7. Germline CDR1 reads SNHLY; CDR2 reads FYNNEI. The CDR3: CASSERTGRSLHF. CDR3 coding DNA: TGTGCCAGCAGTGAGAGGACAGGCCGATCCCTCCACTTT.

V gene TRBV20-1 combines with J gene TRBJ2-5, with TRBD2 matching 15 bases. J was trimmed by 2 bases and V by 5 bases; bases with no gene match: 6. The CDR3 is made up of 16 amino acids. Germline V CDR1 and CDR2: DFQATT, SNEGSKA (reference sequence). CDR3 nucleotides: TGCAGTGCTGAGGGGACTAGCGGGGGGCCTCAAGAGACCCAGTACTTC. This encodes CSAEGTSGGPQETQYF.

This clonotype was observed many times. The genes are TRBV5-1 and TRBJ2-7, with D unresolved. Germline V lookup: CDR1 SGHRS, CDR2 YFSETQ. Trimming removed 0 bases at V and 5 bases at J, with 12 bases between. The CDR3 is 14 residues long. The CDR3 loop reads CASSLVGGPDEQYF. The DNA for the CDR3 is TGCGCCAGCAGCTTGGTCGGCGGACCTGACGAGCAGTACTTC.

This clonotype was picked up a small number of times. The gene calls are TRBV14 and TRBJ2-2; 9 bases are a match to TRBD2. Germline CDR1 and CDR2: SGHDN and FVKESK. This CDR3 has 16 amino acids. Trimming cost V 3 bases and J 4 bases; bases outside gene matches: 6. The CDR3 here is CASSHLSGRGTGELFF. The CDR3 nucleotides read TGTGCCAGCAGCCACCTTAGCGGGAGAGGCACCGGGGAGCTGTTTTTT.

The chain joins TRBV15 to TRBJ1-3; D ambiguous. The V end was cut by 1 base, the J end by 8 bases, with 6 bases between. The germline V gene encodes CDR1 LNHNV and CDR2 YYDKDF (reference sequence). This CDR3 spans 12 amino acids. CDR3 amino acids: CATSRALDTIYF. The CDR3 region has the DNA TGTGCCACCAGCAGAGCCTTGGACACCATATATTTT. The full variable domain, its missing parts supplied by reference TRBV15 and TRBJ1-3, is DAMVIQNPRYQVTQFGKPVTLSCSQTLNHNVMYWYQQKSSQAPKLLFHYYDKDFNNEADTPDNFQSRRPNTSFCFLDIRSPGLGDTAMYLCATSRALDTIYFGEGSWLTVV.

The table lists this clonotype with many counts. Written as DNA, the CDR3 is TGCGCCAGCAGCCCCGGCATTCAAGAGACCCAGTACTTC. This codes for CASSPGIQETQYF. V gene TRBV5-1 combines with J gene TRBJ2-5; unclear D gene. CDR3 length: 13 residues. Germline-derived CDR1 and CDR2 are SGHRS and YFSETQ. V lost 4 bases to trimming and J lost 2 bases, with 9 bases between them.

In the case of this clonotype: A much larger clonotype is one base distant, so this may be a read error. The rearrangement uses TRBV24-1 and TRBJ1-5; D ambiguous. CDR1 and CDR2 from the germline V gene are KGHDR and SFDVKD. There are 13 residues in the CDR3. V shed 6 bases and J shed 4 bases, with 9 bases lying between them. The CDR3 loop reads CATSYSGNQPQHF. Written as DNA, the CDR3 is TGTGCCACCAGTTACTCGGGGAATCAGCCCCAGCATTTT.

This clonotype was observed at least ten times. The V and J genes are TRBV2 and TRBJ1-4, with D perhaps matching TRBD1 (5 bases). The germline V gene has CDR1 SNHLY and CDR2 FYNNEI. Trimming pared 2 bases from V and 3 bases from J, leaving 10 bases between. This CDR3 region has 15 residues. The CDR3 nucleotides are TGTGCCAGCAGTGAAAGGGAGGGGTCTAATGAAAAACTGTTTTTT. Its translation: CASSEREGSNEKLFF.